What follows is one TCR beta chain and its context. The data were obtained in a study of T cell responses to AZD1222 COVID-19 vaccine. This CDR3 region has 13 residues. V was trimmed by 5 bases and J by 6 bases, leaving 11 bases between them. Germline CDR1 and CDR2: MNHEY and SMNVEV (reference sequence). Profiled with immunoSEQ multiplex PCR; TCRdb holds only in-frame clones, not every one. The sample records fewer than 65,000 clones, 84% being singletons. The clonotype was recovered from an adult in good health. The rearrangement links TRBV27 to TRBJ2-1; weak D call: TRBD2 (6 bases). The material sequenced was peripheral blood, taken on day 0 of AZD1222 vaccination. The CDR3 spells CASSPGLLNEQFF. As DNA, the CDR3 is TGTGCCAGCAGTCCGGGACTTCTCAATGAGCAGTTCTTC.